This T cell receptor (beta chain) is drawn from a study of shared clonotypes between healthy human individuals (TCRdb year 2020). Regarding the study in general: A couple of women and a few men aged 18 to 49 years were included in the cohort. To increase sequencing depth and limit assay-specific biases, different laboratories used diverse techniques to prepare libraries and sequence TCR repertoires. Each donor's leukapheresis produced roughly between roughly 0.85 and 9.5 billion PBMCs. To estimate repertoire size and how much clonotype sharing occurs between individuals, the study deeply sequenced the blood TCR repertoires of several healthy adults. For each donor, three plates each were used for CD4 naive and CD4 memory, two plates were used for CD8 naive, and one plate was used for CD8 memory.

The CDR3 sequence holds 16 residues, the cysteine and phenylalanine included. The CDR3 DNA has 48 bases and is translated from base 1. Trimming leaves V shorter by 0 bases and J shorter by 6 bases, with the junction holding 8 bases beyond the gene matches. In the germline V gene, CDR1 corresponds to SGDLS and CDR2 to YYNGEE. A remark on this clone: What antigen it recognizes has not been identified. The input lacks base qualities; no much larger clone sits a single base away.

The donors were healthy, HIV-negative adults who had no recently reported acute infections or vaccinations. Every donor was a Caucasian adult residing in Nashville, Tennessee, USA. The CD8 memory samples were a combination of magnetically selected CD45RO+ cells and CCR7-negative CD45RA+ effector memory (TemRA) cells. After blood collection by leukapheresis, PBMCs were isolated using Ficoll-Histopaque density gradient centrifugation and then cryopreserved in the vapor phase of liquid nitrogen. Purity and quantity of every magnetically sorted T cell population were checked by analytical flow cytometry. Genomic DNA was isolated from each sorted fraction and quantified by UV absorbance on a Nanodrop 2000c. Points the paper makes about the study in general: Even with the large sequencing depth, rarefaction of the sorted-subset datasets indicated that sequencing was incomplete. Pairwise subsampling indicated that sequencing depth was expected to affect the degree of clonotype sharing among donors. Sampling was restricted to blood, and TCR repertoires in tissue are likely to differ from TCR repertoires in blood. Estimated clonotype richness was generally larger for naive than for memory subsets. The genetic and exposure-history diversity represented was limited by the small number of donors. When several donors were compared, the shared fraction of clonotypes was about 5% for naive CD4, 3% to 4% for naive CD8, more than 2% for memory CD4, and around 0.4% for memory CD8. Compared with non-shared clonotypes, clonotypes shared by all four sorted-subset donors had higher generation probabilities.

Using the deep immunoSEQ assay, TCR CDR3 regions were amplified from genomic DNA by multiplex PCR. Genomic DNA extracted from each cell subset was distributed evenly over all wells of several immunoSEQ 96-well plates, and each plate served as one replicate. For sorted subsets, each replicate PCR was loaded with approximately 190 ng genomic DNA, equivalent to about 30,000 T cell genomes. Purified libraries were measured with a Qubit 3.0 fluorometer, size-checked on a Bioanalyzer 2100, and measured again with the KAPA Library Quantification kit. Every immunoSEQ 96-well plate was sequenced on a dedicated single-read 150-cycle Illumina NextSeq 550 flow cell. Under the source paper's analysis protocol: Because the immunoSEQ output held only junctional sequences and lacked quality scores, the filtering could not match the filtering applied to full-length reads. Sequences were annotated with PyIR, a Python wrapper for IgBLAST v1.9, using IMGT germline references to assign V/J genes and CDR3. Reads were filtered out if the reads had weak V/J assignments (E-value above 1e-6), no CDR3, stop codons, out-of-frame junctions, or ambiguous translated residues. V3J clonotypes were defined as sequences sharing the same inferred V gene, J gene, and CDR3 amino acid sequence. Percentage overlap between repertoires was computed as shared unique clonotypes divided by the size of the smaller repertoire. Richness of each repertoire was evaluated using RTK rarefaction, the Chao1 estimator, and Recon v2.1 estimates of unobserved clonotypes. OLGA was used to compute generation probabilities for all TCRbeta clonotypes that the gDNA method yielded from several donors. The table comes from immuneACCESS by way of TCRdb, which keeps in-frame sequences with V and J called. Part of the clones is missing from these tables; in studies checked, under half for an unresolved V gene and the rest for unknown reasons. Clonal size and the V and J genes are those of that table, whereas D and trimming came from the DNA. Across this sample there are some 95,000 clones, with 68% seen only once. The top ten clones comprise roughly 52% of the sample.

The sequencing sample was made of memory CD8+ T cells sorted from blood. The cell subset or site label for this specimen denotes: CD45RO+ cells pooled with CCR7-negative TemRA cells. The TCR comes from a man aged 30 to 39 in good health. Here the chain combines TRBV9 and TRBJ2-1, with 8 junctional bases fitting TRBD2. The CDR3 has the sequence CASSVGGGRPTNEQFF. The bases are TGTGCCAGCAGCGTAGGGGGCGGGAGGCCCACCAATGAGCAGTTCTTC.